This TCR beta chain is from a study of T cell changes during pregnancy in multiple sclerosis (dated by TCRdb to the late 2010s). Regarding the study in general: Changes in the T cell repertoire over the course of pregnancy were examined in this study in women with multiple sclerosis.

Worth noting for this clone: Its specific antigen is unknown. Per-base qualities were not stored, and no clone one base away is much larger.

Per the germline V gene (reference sequence), MNHEY is the CDR1 and SMNVEV is the CDR2. Trimming takes 4 bases off V and 2 bases off J; junction bases not matched to a gene: 3. The CDR3 holds 14 amino acids from the cysteine to the phenylalanine. Of the read, only the CDR3 DNA is kept; its 42 bases are in frame from base 1. Library prep was done by the immunoSEQ multiplex PCR assay. TCRdb retrieved this table from immuneACCESS and kept in-frame rearrangements only. Not all clones are present; in checked studies, unresolved V genes account for under half, and no reason is known for the remainder. The table for this sample lists more than 40,000 clones; about 94% of them were counted only once. The ten largest clones represent around 4% of the sample.

This sequence was found in a female donor with multiple sclerosis, enrolled in a pregnancy study. This chain is built from TRBV27 and TRBJ2-3, and 7 junctional nucleotides match TRBD1. Material: CD8+ T cells from peripheral blood mononuclear cells, obtained in the first trimester of pregnancy. The CDR3 loop reads CASSSDRYTDTQYF. The DNA reads TGTGCCAGCAGTTCGGACAGGTACACAGATACGCAGTATTTT.